The 10 T cell receptor beta chains given below trace back to one sample, sequenced in a study of T cells after yellow fever vaccination. Using its own MiXCR run on the 5' RACE reads, TCRdb lists one record per CDR3 protein. This table holds 180,000 or so distinct CDR3 sequences, approximately 11% found once. Sequenced here: CD8+ T cells sorted from PBMCs, sampled 15 days after the yellow fever booster vaccination. These receptors came from a man in his late teens or twenties who received the YFV17D yellow fever vaccine.

The V and J genes are TRBV6-6 and TRBJ2-2; TRBD1 is a possible D gene (6 bases). The germline CDR1 and CDR2 sequences are MNHNY and SVGAGI (reference sequence). V lost 4 bases, J lost 3 bases, and 18 bases lay in between. This CDR3 is built from 17 residues. The CDR3 sequence: CASSSTYRVVDTGELFF. In DNA, the CDR3 is TGTGCCAGCAGTTCAACATACAGGGTTGTCGACACCGGGGAGCTGTTTTTT.

V and J are TRBV19 and TRBJ2-6, with D unresolved. V was shortened by 6 bases and J by 1 base, with 10 bases between the two germline ends. The CDR3 loop spans 15 amino acids. The germline CDR1 and CDR2 sequences are LNHDA and SQIVND (reference sequence). CDR3 nucleotides: TGTGCCAGTAGCCCCTTCCCTTCTGGGGCCAACGTCCTGACTTTC. Translating gives CASSPFPSGANVLTF.

The chain couples TRBV12-3 or TRBV12-4 to TRBJ2-1; D is possibly TRBD1 or TRBD2 (5 bases each). The CDR3 runs 13 residues. The germline V and J ends were trimmed by 7 bases and 6 bases, with 13 bases remaining between them. The CDR3 sequence: CASTPPGLNEQFF. CDR3 nucleotides: TGTGCCAGCACCCCCCCGGGGCTCAATGAGCAGTTCTTC.

The chain combines TRBV11-2 with TRBJ1-1, with D perhaps TRBD1 (5 bases). V was cut by 3 bases and J by 0 bases, with 8 bases left in between. Germline V CDR1 and CDR2: SGHAT, FQNNGV. The CDR3 spans 14 residues. Here the CDR3 reads CASSLRQLNTEAFF. In nucleotides, the CDR3 is TGTGCCAGCAGCTTGCGACAGCTGAACACTGAAGCTTTCTTT.

The chain carries TRBV20-1 and TRBJ1-4; possibly TRBD1 for D (5 bases). Germline CDR1 is DFQATT and CDR2 is SNEGSKA (reference sequence). The V end lost 2 bases, the J end lost 3 bases, and 16 bases lay between the germline ends. This CDR3 is 16 amino acids long. Here the CDR3 reads CSARPYRIASNEKLFF. For the CDR3, the DNA is TGCAGTGCTAGACCCTACAGGATTGCGTCTAATGAAAAACTGTTTTTT.

The table lists this clonotype with many counts. The rearrangement links TRBV4-1 to TRBJ2-7; 7 nucleotides match TRBD1. Germline-derived CDR1 and CDR2 are MGHRA and YSYEKL. J lost 1 base, V lost 5 bases, and 5 bases had no gene match. This CDR3 spans 14 amino acids. The CDR3 loop is CASSWTGTSYEQYF. The CDR3, as DNA: TGCGCCAGCAGCTGGACAGGAACTTCCTACGAGCAGTACTTC.

The V call is TRBV6-5, the J call TRBJ2-1; either TRBD1 or TRBD2 may supply D (5 bases each). V dropped 4 bases and J dropped 6 bases, with 7 bases sitting between them. Germline V CDR1 and CDR2: MNHEY, SVGAGI. This CDR3 is 12 amino acids long. This CDR3 is CASSWDANEQFF. CDR3 coding DNA: TGTGCCAGCAGTTGGGACGCCAATGAGCAGTTCTTC.

This clonotype occurred a few times. V usage is TRBV7-3 and J usage is TRBJ2-1; unclear D gene. CDR1 SGHTA and CDR2 FQGTGA come from the germline V gene. The CDR3 is made up of 16 amino acids. V lost 3 bases and J lost 2, with 14 bases in between. This CDR3 reads CASSFRTNPPYNEQFF. CDR3 DNA sequence: TGTGCCAGCAGCTTTAGGACGAACCCCCCCTACAATGAGCAGTTCTTC.

The J gene is TRBJ2-6, the V gene TRBV6-1, with 9 bases that match TRBD1. With 6 bases clipped from V and 0 bases from J, the junction kept 6 bases outside the gene matches. Germline loops: CDR1 MNHNS, CDR2 SASEGT. The CDR3 runs 17 residues. The CDR3: CASRERQGDSGANVLTF. The CDR3 region has the DNA TGTGCCAGCAGGGAGAGACAGGGGGACTCTGGGGCCAACGTCCTGACTTTC.

The chain employs TRBV6-5 and TRBJ1-1; D might be TRBD1 (6 bases). The germline V gene has CDR1 MNHEY and CDR2 SVGAGI. CDR3 length: 15 amino acids. V was shortened by 6 bases and J by 1 base, with 15 bases between the two germline ends. CDR3 sequence reads: CASRLLLQGNTEAFF. CDR3 DNA sequence: TGTGCCAGCAGATTACTACTACAGGGGAACACTGAAGCTTTCTTT.